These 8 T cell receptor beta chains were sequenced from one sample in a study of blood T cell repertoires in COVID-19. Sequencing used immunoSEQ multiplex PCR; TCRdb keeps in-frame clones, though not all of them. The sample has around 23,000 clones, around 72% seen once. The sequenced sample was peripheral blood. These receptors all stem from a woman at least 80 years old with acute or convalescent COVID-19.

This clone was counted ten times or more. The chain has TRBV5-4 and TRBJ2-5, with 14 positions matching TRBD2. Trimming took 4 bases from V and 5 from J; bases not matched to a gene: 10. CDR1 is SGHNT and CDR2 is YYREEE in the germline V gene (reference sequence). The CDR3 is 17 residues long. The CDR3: CASSRPGTSGRSETQYF. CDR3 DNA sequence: TGTGCCAGCAGCCGTCCCGGGACTAGCGGGAGATCCGAGACCCAGTACTTC.

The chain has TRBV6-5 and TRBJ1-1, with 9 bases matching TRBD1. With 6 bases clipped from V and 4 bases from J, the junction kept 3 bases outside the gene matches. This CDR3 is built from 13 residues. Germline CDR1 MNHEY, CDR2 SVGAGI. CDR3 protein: CASRKTGGTEAFF. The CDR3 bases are TGTGCCAGCAGGAAGACAGGGGGCACTGAAGCTTTCTTT.

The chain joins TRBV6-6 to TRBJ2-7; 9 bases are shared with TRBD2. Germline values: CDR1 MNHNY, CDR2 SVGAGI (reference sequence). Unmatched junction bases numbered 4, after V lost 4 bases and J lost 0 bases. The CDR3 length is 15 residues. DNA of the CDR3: TGTGCCAGCAGTTTAGCGGGAGTCACCTCCTACGAGCAGTACTTC. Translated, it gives CASSLAGVTSYEQYF.

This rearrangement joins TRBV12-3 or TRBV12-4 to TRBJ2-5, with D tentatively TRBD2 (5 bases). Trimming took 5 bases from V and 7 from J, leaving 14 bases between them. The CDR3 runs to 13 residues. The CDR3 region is CASSRQFRGTQYF. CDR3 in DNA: TGTGCCAGCAGTCGGCAGTTTCGGGGGACCCAGTACTTC.

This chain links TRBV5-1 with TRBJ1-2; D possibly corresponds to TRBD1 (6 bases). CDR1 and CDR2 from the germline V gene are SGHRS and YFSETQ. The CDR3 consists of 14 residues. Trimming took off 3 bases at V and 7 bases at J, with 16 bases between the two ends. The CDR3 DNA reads TGCGCCAGCAGCTCGGAGACAGGTCTATTTGGCTACACCTTC. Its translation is CASSSETGLFGYTF.

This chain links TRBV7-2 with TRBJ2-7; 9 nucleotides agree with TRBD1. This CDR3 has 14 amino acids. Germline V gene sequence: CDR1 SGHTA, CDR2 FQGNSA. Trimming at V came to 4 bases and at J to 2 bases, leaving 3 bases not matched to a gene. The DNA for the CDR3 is TGTGCCAGCAGCTCCCGACAGGGGGCCTACGAGCAGTACTTC. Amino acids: CASSSRQGAYEQYF. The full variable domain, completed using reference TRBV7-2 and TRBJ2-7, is GAGVSQSPSNKVTEKGKDVELRCDPISGHTALYWYRQSLGQGLEFLIYFQGNSAPDKSGLPSDRFSAERTGGSVSTLTIQRTQQEDSAVYLCASSSRQGAYEQYFGPGTRLTVT.

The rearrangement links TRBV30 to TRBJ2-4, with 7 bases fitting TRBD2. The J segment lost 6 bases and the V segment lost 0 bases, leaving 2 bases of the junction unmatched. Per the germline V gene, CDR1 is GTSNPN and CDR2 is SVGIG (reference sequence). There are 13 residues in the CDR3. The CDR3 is CAWSVTGGNIQYF. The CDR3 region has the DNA TGTGCCTGGAGTGTAACGGGAGGAAACATTCAGTACTTC.

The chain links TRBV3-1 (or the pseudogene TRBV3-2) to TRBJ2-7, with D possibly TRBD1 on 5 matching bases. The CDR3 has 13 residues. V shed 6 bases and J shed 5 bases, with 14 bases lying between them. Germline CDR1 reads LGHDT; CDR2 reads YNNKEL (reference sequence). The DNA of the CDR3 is TGTGCCAGCAGTCTGGCCAGGGTCGACGAGCAGTACTTC. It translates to CASSLARVDEQYF.